This TCR beta chain was sequenced during a study of memory CD4+ T cells and cytomegalovirus serostatus. For the study at large: This sample comes from healthy Belgian adults, about 10 CMV seropositive, some 22 seronegative.

Germline CDR1 reads SGHRS; CDR2 reads YFSETQ. Between the trimmed V and J ends, which lost 4 bases and 5 bases, there was a span of 15 bases. The CDR3 consists of 14 residues. Authors' processing steps: After removing out-of-frame reads, millions of distinct TCRbeta sequences remained. Generated by immunoSEQ multiplex PCR, the TCRdb table keeps only in-frame clones and is missing some. The V and J calls and clone size come from that table; D and trimming were worked out from the DNA. This table holds tens of thousands of clones, around 76% found once. Study-wide results and caveats: A US-trained random forest predicted CMV serostatus with median AUC around 0.9.

The sort gate was single viable CD3+CD4+CD8-CD45RO+ cells for memory CD4+ T cells. Details on this clone: The antigen is not known.

V is TRBV5-1 and J is TRBJ2-5; D perhaps matches TRBD2 (6 bases). Source material: memory CD4+ T cells from blood. The sequence came from an adult in good health and CMV-seronegative. Some clones in this sample may be carry-over from other donors' samples. Here the CDR3 reads CASSAGDSGETQYF. Written as DNA, the CDR3 is TGCGCCAGCAGCGCTGGGGACTCGGGGGAGACCCAGTACTTC.